These 16 T cell receptor beta chains were all obtained from the same sample, sequenced in a study of blood T cell repertoires in COVID-19. Produced via immunoSEQ multiplex PCR; TCRdb's table is partial and in-frame only. The table includes roughly 100,000 clones, approximately 86% detected once. The specimen was peripheral blood. These receptor sequences come from a woman aged 70 to 79 with acute or convalescent COVID-19.

This chain uses TRBV2 with TRBJ1-4, with D maybe TRBD1 (5 bases). Trimming took 2 bases from V and 3 from J, leaving 10 bases between them. The germline CDR1 and CDR2 sequences are SNHLY and FYNNEI. There are 15 residues in the CDR3. CDR3 nucleotides: TGTGCCAGCAGTGAACAGGGACTGTCTAATGAAAAACTGTTTTTT. Protein: CASSEQGLSNEKLFF.

The rearrangement uses TRBV19 and TRBJ2-7, with 7 bases fitting TRBD1. This CDR3 region has 12 residues. From germline, CDR1 is LNHDA and CDR2 SQIVND (reference sequence). Trimming cost V 7 bases and J 4 bases; bases outside gene matches: 4. CDR3 sequence: CASTGGSYEQYF. Written as DNA, the CDR3 is TGTGCCAGTACAGGGGGATCATACGAGCAGTACTTC. Based on the CDR3 plus reference TRBV19 and TRBJ2-7, the full variable domain is DGGITQSPKYLFRKEGQNVTLSCEQNLNHDAMYWYRQDPGQGLRLIYYSQIVNDFQKGDIAEGYSVSREKKESFPLTVTSAQKNPTAFYLCASTGGSYEQYFGPGTRLTVT.

CDR3 loop: CAWRKEDNTGELFF. CDR3 sequence (DNA): TGTGCCTGGAGGAAGGAGGACAACACCGGGGAGCTGTTTTTT. This chain uses TRBV30 with TRBJ2-2, with a possible D match to TRBD2 (5 bases). The CDR3 extends over 14 amino acids. V lost 3 bases and J 2 bases, leaving 10 bases between the germline ends. CDR1 and CDR2 (germline): GTSNPN, SVGIG (reference sequence).

V is TRBV5-1 and J is TRBJ2-5, with a tentative D call TRBD1 (5 bases). The ends were cut back, 4 bases at V and 4 bases at J, with 11 bases in the middle. The CDR3 runs 13 residues. The germline V gene has CDR1 SGHRS and CDR2 YFSETQ. This CDR3 is CASSQGSRETQYF. Written as DNA, the CDR3 is TGCGCCAGCAGCCAGGGTAGCCGAGAGACCCAGTACTTC.

The chain uses TRBV3-1 (or the pseudogene TRBV3-2) and TRBJ2-7; TRBD2 aligns across 10 bases. This CDR3 region has 14 residues. Germline CDR1 reads LGHDT; CDR2 reads YNNKEL (reference sequence). The J segment lost 5 bases and the V segment lost 4 bases, leaving 5 bases of the junction unmatched. The CDR3 region is CASSPGLAFHEQYF. The CDR3 DNA sequence: TGTGCCAGCAGCCCGGGACTAGCGTTCCACGAGCAGTACTTC.

This sequence joins TRBV5-1 and TRBJ1-2; D gene ambiguous. The CDR3 spans 17 residues. Germline CDR1 SGHRS, CDR2 YFSETQ. With 0 bases removed from V and 6 bases from J, the gap between germline ends came to 21 bases. The CDR3 sequence is CASSLVGGREKINGYTF. The CDR3 nucleotides are TGCGCCAGCAGCTTGGTGGGTGGCCGGGAGAAAATAAATGGCTACACCTTC.

The chain couples TRBV18 to TRBJ1-4; tentative D call: TRBD1 (6 bases). This CDR3 has 13 amino acids. V lost 5 bases and J lost 4, with 8 bases in between. The V gene's germline CDR1 is KGHSH and CDR2 LQKENI. The CDR3 DNA sequence: TGTGCCAGCTCAAGGGACATTAATGAAAAACTGTTTTTT. Its protein product is CASSRDINEKLFF. Variable domain in full (rest from reference TRBV18 and TRBJ1-4): NAGVMQNPRHLVRRRGQEARLRCSPMKGHSHVYWYRQLPEEGLKFMVYLQKENIIDESGMPKERFSAEFPKEGPSILRIQQVVRGDSAAYFCASSRDINEKLFFGSGTQLSVL.

This chain uses TRBV4-1 with TRBJ2-2; 7 bases map to TRBD2. The germline CDR1 and CDR2 sequences are MGHRA and YSYEKL. J gave up 6 bases and V 1 base, and 17 bases lay outside the gene matches. The CDR3 is made up of 19 amino acids. CDR3 DNA: TGCGCCAGCAGCCAAGTCGTACTGCGCGGGCGGGAGACGGCCGGGGAGCTGTTTTTT. This sequence encodes CASSQVVLRGRETAGELFF.

The chain uses TRBV4-1 and TRBJ2-1, with D possibly matching TRBD2 (5 bases). CDR1 MGHRA and CDR2 YSYEKL come from the germline V gene. CDR3 length equals 15 residues. Trimming took 3 bases from V and 0 from J, leaving 9 bases between them. The CDR3 is CASSQPGSSYNEQFF. The CDR3, as DNA: TGCGCCAGCAGCCAGCCGGGGAGCTCCTACAATGAGCAGTTCTTC.

As DNA, the CDR3 is TGTGCCAGCAGCTTAGCCGGACGGGGAGAGTCTGGAAACACCATATATTTT. This sequence encodes CASSLAGRGESGNTIYF. The chain combines TRBV7-9 with TRBJ1-3; D is undetermined. CDR3 length: 17 amino acids. Germline V gives CDR1 SEHNR, CDR2 FQNEAQ (reference sequence). The germline V and J ends were trimmed by 0 bases and 1 base, with 13 bases remaining between them. The full variable domain, completed using reference TRBV7-9 and TRBJ1-3, is DTGVSQNPRHKITKRGQNVTFRCDPISEHNRLYWYRQTLGQGPEFLTYFQNEAQLEKSRLLSDRFSAERPKGSFSTLEIQRTEQGDSAMYLCASSLAGRGESGNTIYFGEGSWLTVV.

This clone occurred once. This rearrangement joins TRBV15 to TRBJ1-4; D not certain. V was clipped by 3 bases and J by 2 bases, with 10 bases between them. The germline V gene has CDR1 LNHNV and CDR2 YYDKDF (reference sequence). This CDR3 contains 15 residues. CDR3 sequence (DNA): TGTGCCACCAGCAGCGTCGGGTTTACTAATGAAAAACTGTTTTTT. As protein: CATSSVGFTNEKLFF.

The table lists this clone with a few counts. The gene calls are TRBV24-1 and TRBJ2-5; TRBD2 agrees at 7 bases. J lost 2 bases, V lost 3 bases, and 2 bases had no gene match. This CDR3 comprises 14 residues. Germline CDR1 and CDR2: KGHDR and SFDVKD. The DNA for the CDR3 is TGTGCCACCAGTGATCATAGCGGGCAAGAGACCCAGTACTTC. Its protein is CATSDHSGQETQYF.

The count of this clone is one. V is TRBV27 and J is TRBJ1-6; 8 nucleotides line up with TRBD1. This CDR3 has 19 amino acids. Trimming at V came to 0 bases and at J to 5 bases, leaving 12 bases not matched to a gene. Germline lookup yields CDR1 MNHEY and CDR2 SMNVEV (reference sequence). The CDR3 sequence is CASSLSGQGPTYHNSPLHF. The CDR3 region has the DNA TGTGCCAGCAGTTTATCCGGACAGGGACCCACCTATCATAATTCACCCCTCCACTTT.

CDR3 residues: CASSLTGLVGNTIYF. CDR3 sequence (DNA): TGTGCCAGCAGCTTAACGGGGTTGGTCGGAAACACCATATATTTT. The gene calls are TRBV7-9 and TRBJ1-3; D uncertain. V shed 2 bases and J shed 4 bases, with 12 bases lying between them. The CDR3 consists of 15 residues. Germline V CDR1 and CDR2: SEHNR, FQNEAQ (reference sequence).

The J gene is TRBJ2-1, the V gene TRBV6-6; 13 bases align to TRBD2. CDR1 is MNHNY, CDR2 SVGAGI, per germline (reference sequence). CDR3 length: 16 amino acids. V shed 6 bases, J shed 0 bases, and the junction held 2 bases outside the gene matches. CDR3 loop: CASRLAGGSSYNEQFF. The CDR3, as DNA: TGTGCCAGCAGACTAGCGGGAGGGAGCTCCTACAATGAGCAGTTCTTC.

The chain has TRBV27 and TRBJ2-7, with a weak D call TRBD1 (6 bases). V lost 1 base, J lost 3 bases, and 19 bases lay in between. The CDR3 has 17 amino acids. In germline, CDR1 is MNHEY, CDR2 SMNVEV (reference sequence). DNA for the CDR3: TGTGCCAGCAGTTTATGGGCCGTTAAGGACAGAAACTACGAGCAGTACTTC. Translation: CASSLWAVKDRNYEQYF.